Given below is one TCR beta chain in context. This sample was included in a study of blood T cell repertoires in COVID-19. Study at large: In Cohort 3, a recovered donor had either two negative PCRs, clearance, or symptom resolution.

As originally analysed: Counts of nucleated cells, estimated from reference gene primer amplification, were obtained. Some clones are missing from TCRdb's copy, which holds only in-frame ones; the method was immunoSEQ multiplex PCR. The V and J calls and the clone size are those of that table, but D and trimming were determined from the DNA. The table has 200,000 to 250,000 clones, about 90% seen once. The CDR3 extends over 14 amino acids. The V and J ends lost 2 bases and 2 bases respectively, with 12 bases between them. CDR1 is GTSNPN and CDR2 is SVGIG in the germline V gene (reference sequence). Recruitment covered some 25 US areas and drew participants whose ages spanned roughly 18 to 100 years.

The specimen sequenced was PBMCs or T cells enriched from blood (not recorded which). J is TRBJ1-1 and V is TRBV30; weak D call: TRBD1 (6 bases). This sequence originates from a woman in her forties or fifties in a cohort exposed to, infected with or recovered from COVID-19 (not recorded which). CDR3 sequence reads: CAWSTQGRNTEAFF. The CDR3 nucleotides are TGTGCCTGGAGTACTCAGGGGCGAAACACTGAAGCTTTCTTT.